The entry below gives a single TCR beta chain sequence along with its context. This clone was seen a single time. Which antigen it targets is not known. Base qualities were left out, and no much larger clone turns up one base away. TCR CDR3 regions were amplified from genomic DNA by multiplex PCR using the deep immunoSEQ assay. Genomic DNA extracted from each cell subset was distributed evenly over all wells of several immunoSEQ 96-well plates, and each plate served as one replicate. For sorted subsets, each replicate PCR was loaded with about 0.2 ug genomic DNA, equivalent to about 30,000 T cell genomes. The purified libraries were quantified using a Qubit 3.0 fluorometer, sized with a Bioanalyzer 2100, and then quantified again using the KAPA Library Quantification kit. Each immunoSEQ 96-well plate was sequenced on its own single-read 150-cycle Illumina NextSeq 550 flow cell. On the authors' methods: Because the immunoSEQ output held only junctional sequences and lacked quality scores, the filtering could not match the filtering applied to full-length reads. Sequences were annotated with PyIR, a Python wrapper for IgBLAST v1.9, and V/J genes and CDR3 were assigned using IMGT germline references. Reads were removed for weak V/J assignments (E-value above 1e-6), missing CDR3, stop codons, out-of-frame junctions, or ambiguous translated residues. V3J clonotypes were defined as sequences sharing the same inferred V gene, J gene, and CDR3 amino acid sequence. Percentage overlap between repertoires was calculated by dividing the number of shared unique clonotypes by the size of the smaller repertoire. Repertoire richness was assessed with RTK rarefaction, the Chao1 estimator, and Recon v2.1 estimates of unobserved clonotypes. For all TCRbeta clonotypes obtained by the gDNA method from four donors, generation probabilities were computed with OLGA. The table was pulled from immuneACCESS by TCRdb, which kept in-frame rearrangements only. Such tables lose some clones; where checked, under half of the loss comes from unresolved V genes, and the rest has no known cause. V and J calls plus clone size are reproduced from that table; the DNA served to infer D and trimming. For this sample there are some 2,500,000 clones; less than 95% appear just once. Around 0.4% of the sample lies in the top ten.

The data originate from a study of shared clonotypes between healthy human individuals (dated by TCRdb to 2018 to 2020). Describing the broader study: The cohort comprised a couple of women and a few men aged 18 to 49 years. For each donor, CD4 naive and CD4 memory were each run on three plates, CD8 naive on two plates, and CD8 memory on one plate. Blood TCR repertoires of roughly five healthy adults were deeply sequenced to estimate repertoire size and the extent of clonotype sharing between individuals. Different laboratories and diverse techniques were used to prepare libraries and sequence TCR repertoires, to increase sequencing depth and limit assay-specific biases. Each donor's leukapheresis produced roughly between roughly 0.94 and 9.5 billion PBMCs.

Healthy HIV-negative adults with no recently reported acute infections or vaccinations were included as donors. All donors were Caucasian adults living in Nashville, Tennessee, USA. CD4+ T cells were enriched by magnetic negative selection; naive cells were then positively selected on CD45RA, and the negative fraction formed the memory subset. Blood was obtained by leukapheresis, after which PBMCs were separated by Ficoll-Histopaque density gradient centrifugation and cryopreserved in liquid nitrogen vapor phase. Purity and quantity of every magnetically sorted T cell population were checked by analytical flow cytometry. Genomic DNA was isolated from each sorted fraction and quantified by UV absorbance on a Nanodrop 2000c. V has 3 bases trimmed and J has 6 bases trimmed; junction bases matching no gene number 8. The CDR3 runs 14 residues from the cysteine to the phenylalanine. Here the CDR3 DNA is all that survives: 42 bases in frame from base 1. The germline V gene encodes CDR1 GTSNPN and CDR2 SVGIG (reference sequence).

What the study reported, not specific to this receptor: Based on pairwise subsampling, the degree of clonotype sharing among donors was expected to be affected by sequencing depth. Sharing across a few donors was observed for about 5% of naive CD4, 3.5% of naive CD8, over 2% of memory CD4, and about 0.4% of memory CD8 clonotypes. Naive subsets generally had larger estimated clonotype richness than memory subsets did. Because the study included only a small number of donors, the genetic and exposure-history diversity represented was limited. Clonotypes shared by all four sorted-subset donors showed higher generation probabilities than non-shared clonotypes. Incomplete sequencing was indicated by rarefaction of sorted-subset datasets, despite the large sequencing depth. Sampling was restricted to blood, and TCR repertoires in tissue are likely to differ from TCR repertoires in blood.

Sequencing input: naive CD4+ T cells from PBMCs. Sample cell subset or site, as interpreted from the label and publication: CD45RA+ positively selected. The sequence joins TRBV30 to TRBJ2-7, with 10 central nucleotides matching TRBD1. The TCR sequence derives from a man aged 18-30 years in good health. Some clones in this sample may be carry-over from other donors' samples. The CDR3 amino acid sequence is: CAWSPRDRGFEQYF. The DNA is TGTGCCTGGAGCCCCCGGGACAGGGGATTCGAGCAGTACTTC.